The clone carrying this T cell receptor beta chain has more than one count but fewer than ten. CDR1 MDHEN and CDR2 SYDVKM come from the germline V gene. This CDR3 has 15 amino acids. Losses at the gene ends were 6 bases for V and 2 bases for J; bases not matched to a gene: 8. This entry comes from a study of T cell repertoires in cytomegalovirus infection. MiXCR, applied by TCRdb to the reads, yields one record per CDR3 protein. Among 400,000 or so distinct CDR3 sequences listed, about a sixth were seen once. This sequence joins TRBV28 and TRBJ2-7, with 9 positions matching TRBD1. The specimen was PBMCs. This clonotype was obtained from a human donor in good health (CMV status not recorded). Some clones in this sample may be carry-over from other donors' samples. The CDR3 DNA sequence: TGTGCCAGCAGCCTCCCGGGACAGGGTCCCTACGAGCAGTACTTC. Amino acids: CASSLPGQGPYEQYF.